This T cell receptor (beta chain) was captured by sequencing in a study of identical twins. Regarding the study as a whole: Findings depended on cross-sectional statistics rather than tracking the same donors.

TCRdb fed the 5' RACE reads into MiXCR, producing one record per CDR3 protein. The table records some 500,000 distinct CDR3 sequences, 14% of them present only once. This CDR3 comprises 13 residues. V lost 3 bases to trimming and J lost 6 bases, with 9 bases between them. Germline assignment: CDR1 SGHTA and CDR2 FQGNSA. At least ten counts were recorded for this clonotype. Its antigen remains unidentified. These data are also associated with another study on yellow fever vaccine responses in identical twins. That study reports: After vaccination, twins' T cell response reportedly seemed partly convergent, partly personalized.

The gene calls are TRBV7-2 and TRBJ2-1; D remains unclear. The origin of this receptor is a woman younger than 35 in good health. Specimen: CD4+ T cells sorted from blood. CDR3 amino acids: CASSFIDLNEQFF. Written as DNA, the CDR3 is TGTGCCAGCAGCTTCATTGACCTCAATGAGCAGTTCTTC.